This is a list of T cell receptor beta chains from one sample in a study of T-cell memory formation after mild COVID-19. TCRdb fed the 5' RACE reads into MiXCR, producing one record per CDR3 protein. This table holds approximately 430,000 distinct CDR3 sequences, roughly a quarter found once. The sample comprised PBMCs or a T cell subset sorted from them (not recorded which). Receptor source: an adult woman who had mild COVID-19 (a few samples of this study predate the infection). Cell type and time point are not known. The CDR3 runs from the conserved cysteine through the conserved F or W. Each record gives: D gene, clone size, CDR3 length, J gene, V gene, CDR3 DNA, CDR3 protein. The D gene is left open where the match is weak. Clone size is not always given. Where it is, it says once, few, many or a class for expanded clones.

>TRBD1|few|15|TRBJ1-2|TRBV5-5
TGTGCCAGCAGCGGGGCAGGGGGCTTGAACTATGGCTACACCTTC
CASSGAGGLNYGYTF
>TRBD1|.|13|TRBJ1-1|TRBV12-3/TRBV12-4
TGTGCCAGTTCGATTACAGGGGGCACTGAAGCTTTCTTT
CASSITGGTEAFF
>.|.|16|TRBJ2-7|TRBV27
TGTGCCAGCAGTTTATGGGCCGGGCTCAGCTCCTACGAGCAGTACTTC
CASSLWAGLSSYEQYF
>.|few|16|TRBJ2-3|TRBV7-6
TGTGCCAGCAGCTTAGAGGGGGATCCCAGCACAGATACGCAGTATTTT
CASSLEGDPSTDTQYF
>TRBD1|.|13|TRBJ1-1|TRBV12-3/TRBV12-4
TGTGCCAGCAGTTTCCGGGACAGCACTGAAGCTTTCTTT
CASSFRDSTEAFF
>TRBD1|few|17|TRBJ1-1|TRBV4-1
TGCGCCAGCAGCCACCCAAGGGACAGGCTGACGAACACTGAAGCTTTCTTT
CASSHPRDRLTNTEAFF
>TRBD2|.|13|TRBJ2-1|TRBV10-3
TGTGCCACCAACCCGTGGACTAGTGATGAGCAGTTCTTC
CATNPWTSDEQFF
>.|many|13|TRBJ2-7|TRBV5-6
TGTGCCAGCAGCCGCGGGGCGCGCTACGAGCAGTACTTC
CASSRGARYEQYF
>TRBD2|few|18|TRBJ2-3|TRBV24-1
TGTGCCACCTCAGGGACTAGCGGTTCTCAGAGGGCGGCAGATACGCAGTATTTT
CATSGTSGSQRAADTQYF
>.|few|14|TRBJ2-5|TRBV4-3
TGCGCCAGCAGCCCGGGGCCTCAAGGTGGGACCCAGTACTTC
CASSPGPQGGTQYF
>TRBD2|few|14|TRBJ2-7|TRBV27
TGTGCCAGCCGGGGGCTAGCGGGAAGCTACGAGCAGTACTTC
CASRGLAGSYEQYF
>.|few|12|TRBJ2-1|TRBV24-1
TGTGCCACCAGTGTGCGGGACAATGAGCAGTTCTTC
CATSVRDNEQFF
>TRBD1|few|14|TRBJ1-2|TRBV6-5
TGTGCCAGCAGTTACTCTAGGACAGGGACCGGCTACACCTTC
CASSYSRTGTGYTF
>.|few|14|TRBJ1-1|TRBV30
TGTGCCTGGAGTCGGGGGGCTTATGACACTGAAGCTTTCTTT
CAWSRGAYDTEAFF
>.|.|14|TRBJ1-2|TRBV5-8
TGTGCCAGCAGCTTGCCCGGTATAGGCGGGGGCTACACCTTC
CASSLPGIGGGYTF
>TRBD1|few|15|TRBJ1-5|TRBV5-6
TGTGCCAGCAGCATAGGGGGCTTTGGCAATCAGCCCCAGCATTTT
CASSIGGFGNQPQHF
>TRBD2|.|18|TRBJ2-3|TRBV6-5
TGTGCCAGCAGATCCCCCGGTTTTTCGGCGGGGGGCTCAGATACGCAGTATTTT
CASRSPGFSAGGSDTQYF
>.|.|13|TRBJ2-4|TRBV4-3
TGCGCCAGCAGCCAGACCAGGGAAAACATTCAGTACTTC
CASSQTRENIQYF
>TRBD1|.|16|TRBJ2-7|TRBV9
TGTGCCAGCAGCGTAGATATAGGGGGCCTTAACCACGAGCAGTACTTC
CASSVDIGGLNHEQYF
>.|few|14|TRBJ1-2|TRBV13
TGTGCCAGCAGCTTCACCGGGGGCATCGATGGCTACACCTTC
CASSFTGGIDGYTF
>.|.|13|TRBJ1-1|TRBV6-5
TGTGCCAGCAGTTGGACAGAGGGCACTGAAGCTTTCTTT
CASSWTEGTEAFF
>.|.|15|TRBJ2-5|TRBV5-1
TGCGCCAGCAGCTTGGATACAGGTTCACAGGAGACCCAGTACTTC
CASSLDTGSQETQYF
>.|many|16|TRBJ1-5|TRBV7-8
TGTGCCAGCAGCCCCGTAGGGTGGATAAGCAATCAGCCCCAGCATTTT
CASSPVGWISNQPQHF
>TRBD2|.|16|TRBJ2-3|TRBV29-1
TGCAGCGTTGAAAATGAAGTAGCGGGGGTGACAGATACGCAGTATTTT
CSVENEVAGVTDTQYF
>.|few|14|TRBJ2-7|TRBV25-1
TGTGCCAGCAGTGAATTCCGGGAGTTCAGCGAGCAGTACTTC
CASSEFREFSEQYF
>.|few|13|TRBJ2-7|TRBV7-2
TGTGCCAGCAGCTTCCTAGGTCACTACGAGCAGTACTTC
CASSFLGHYEQYF
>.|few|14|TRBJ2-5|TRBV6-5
TGTGCCAGCAGTTACTCGGGCGGAAAAGAGACCCAGTACTTC
CASSYSGGKETQYF
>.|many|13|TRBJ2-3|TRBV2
TGTGCCAGCAGTAGCGGGTTCACAGATACGCAGTATTTT
CASSSGFTDTQYF
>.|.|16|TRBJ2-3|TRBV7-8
TGTGCCAGCAGCTTAGCCCGGGGGCCTGGGGCAGATACGCAGTATTTT
CASSLARGPGADTQYF
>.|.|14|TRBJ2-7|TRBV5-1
TGCGCCAGCAGCCCCGGACTGGATGGCGGGGAGCAGTACTTC
CASSPGLDGGEQYF
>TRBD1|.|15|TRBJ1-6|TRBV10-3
TGTGCCATCAGTACCTCGGACAGGACACCTCCAGTCCTCCACTTT
CAISTSDRTPPVLHF
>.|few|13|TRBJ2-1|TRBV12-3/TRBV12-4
TGTGCCAGCAGTTTAGCGCTAGGGAATGAGCAGTTCTTC
CASSLALGNEQFF
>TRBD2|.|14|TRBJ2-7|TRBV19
TGTGCCAGTAAATTTACTAGCGGTAACTACGAGCAGTACTTC
CASKFTSGNYEQYF
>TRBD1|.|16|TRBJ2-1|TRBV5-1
TGCGCCAGCAGCTTGGTAACGGGACAGATCGGCGATGAGCAGTTCTTC
CASSLVTGQIGDEQFF
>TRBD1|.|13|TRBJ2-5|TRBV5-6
TGTGCCAGCAGCCGGGGACAGGAAGAGACCCAGTACTTC
CASSRGQEETQYF
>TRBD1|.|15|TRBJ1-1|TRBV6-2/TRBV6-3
TGTGCCAGCAGTTACCACACAGGGGGGAACACTGAAGCTTTCTTT
CASSYHTGGNTEAFF
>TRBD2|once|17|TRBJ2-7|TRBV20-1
TGCAGTGCTAGAGGCGTATTAGCGGGAATTTTCTCCTACGAGCAGTACTTC
CSARGVLAGIFSYEQYF
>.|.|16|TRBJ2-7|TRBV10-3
TGTGCCATCAGTGAAATCTTACTTGGGCAGGCCTACGAGCAGTACTTC
CAISEILLGQAYEQYF
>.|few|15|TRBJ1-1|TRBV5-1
TGCGCCAGCAGTAACCAGGGTAGATTGAACACTGAAGCTTTCTTT
CASSNQGRLNTEAFF
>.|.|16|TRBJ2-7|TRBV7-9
TGTGCCAGCAGCCCTCATAAAGGGCAGGGCCCCTACGAGCAGTACTTC
CASSPHKGQGPYEQYF
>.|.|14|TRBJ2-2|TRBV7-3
TGTGCCAGCAGCTCAAGGGGGGGCACCGGGGAGCTGTTTTTT
CASSSRGGTGELFF
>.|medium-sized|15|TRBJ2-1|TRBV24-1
TGTGCCACCAGTGATTTGCAAGGACCCTACAATGAGCAGTTCTTC
CATSDLQGPYNEQFF
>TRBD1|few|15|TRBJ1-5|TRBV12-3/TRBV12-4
TGTGCCAGCAGCACCGGGACAGGGAGCAATCAGCCCCAGCATTTT
CASSTGTGSNQPQHF
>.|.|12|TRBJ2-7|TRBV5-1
TGCGCCAGCAGGGAGAATTCCTACGAGCAGTACTTC
CASRENSYEQYF
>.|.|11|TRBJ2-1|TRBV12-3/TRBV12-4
TGTGCCAGCAGTCCCGCCAGTGAGCAGTTCTTC
CASSPASEQFF
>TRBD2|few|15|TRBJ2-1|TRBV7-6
TGTGCCAGCAGCATGGGGACTAGCGCGTACAATGAGCAGTTCTTC
CASSMGTSAYNEQFF
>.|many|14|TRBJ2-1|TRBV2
TGTGCCAGCCGTCGGTCGAGCTCCTACAATGAGCAGTTCTTC
CASRRSSSYNEQFF
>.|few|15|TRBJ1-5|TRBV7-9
TGTGCCAGCAGCTTAGGAAAGAGGAGCAATCAGCCCCAGCATTTT
CASSLGKRSNQPQHF
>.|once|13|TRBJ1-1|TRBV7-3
TGTGCCAGCAGCGAGGGTAGGGGCACTGAAGCTTTCTTT
CASSEGRGTEAFF
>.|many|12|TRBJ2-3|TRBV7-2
TGTGCCAGCAGCTTTCACCCGGGTACGCAGTATTTT
CASSFHPGTQYF
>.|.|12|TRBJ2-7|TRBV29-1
TGCAGCGTTCTAGGACAATCCTACGAGCAGTACTTC
CSVLGQSYEQYF